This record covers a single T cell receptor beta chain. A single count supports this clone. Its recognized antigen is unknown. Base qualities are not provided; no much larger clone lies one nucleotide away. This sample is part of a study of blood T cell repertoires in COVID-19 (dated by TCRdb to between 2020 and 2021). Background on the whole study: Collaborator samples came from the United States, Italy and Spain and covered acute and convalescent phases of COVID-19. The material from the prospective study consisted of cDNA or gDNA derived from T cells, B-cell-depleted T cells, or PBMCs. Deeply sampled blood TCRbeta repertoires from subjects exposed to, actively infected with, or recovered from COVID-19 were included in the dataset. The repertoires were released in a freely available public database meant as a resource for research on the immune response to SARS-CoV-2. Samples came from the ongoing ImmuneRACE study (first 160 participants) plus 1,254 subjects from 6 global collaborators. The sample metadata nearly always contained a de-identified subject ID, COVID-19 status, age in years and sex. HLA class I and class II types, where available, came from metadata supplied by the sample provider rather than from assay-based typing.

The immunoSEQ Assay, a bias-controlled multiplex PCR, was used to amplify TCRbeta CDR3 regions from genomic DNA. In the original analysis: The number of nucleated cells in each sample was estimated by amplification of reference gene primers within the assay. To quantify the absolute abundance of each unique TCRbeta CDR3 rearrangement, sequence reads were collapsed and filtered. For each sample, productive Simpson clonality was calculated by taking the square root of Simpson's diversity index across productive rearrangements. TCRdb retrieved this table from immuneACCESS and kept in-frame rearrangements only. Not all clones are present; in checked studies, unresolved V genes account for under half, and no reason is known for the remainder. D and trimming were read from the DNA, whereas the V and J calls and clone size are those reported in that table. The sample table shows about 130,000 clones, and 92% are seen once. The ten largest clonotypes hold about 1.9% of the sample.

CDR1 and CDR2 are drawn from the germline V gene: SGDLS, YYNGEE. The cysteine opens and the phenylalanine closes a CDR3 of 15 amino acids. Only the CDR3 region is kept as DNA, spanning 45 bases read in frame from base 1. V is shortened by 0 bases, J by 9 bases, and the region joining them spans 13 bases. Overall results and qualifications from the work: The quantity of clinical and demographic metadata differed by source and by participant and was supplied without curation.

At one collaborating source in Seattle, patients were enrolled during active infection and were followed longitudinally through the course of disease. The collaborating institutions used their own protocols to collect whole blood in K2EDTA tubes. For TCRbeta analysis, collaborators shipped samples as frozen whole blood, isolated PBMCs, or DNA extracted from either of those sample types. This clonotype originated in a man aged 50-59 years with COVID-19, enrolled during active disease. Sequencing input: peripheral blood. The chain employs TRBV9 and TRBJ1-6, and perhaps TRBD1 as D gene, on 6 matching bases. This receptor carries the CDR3 CASSVDGRGVSPLHF. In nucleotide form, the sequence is TGTGCCAGCAGCGTAGATGGCAGGGGAGTTTCACCCCTCCACTTT.